This TCR beta chain stems from a study of technical replicates of blood from a few donors. CDR3 length equals 13 residues. Here immunoSEQ multiplex PCR was the method, and the copy in TCRdb shows in-frame clones only, minus some. The repertoire holds around 72,000 clones, 91% seen once, with roughly 5% in the top ten. This TCR came from a human donor in good health. Some clones in this sample may be carry-over from other donors' samples. The sample comprised PBMCs. The chain joins TRBV1 to TRBJ2-1; the D call TRBD2 from the table was never checked on the DNA. TRBV1 is noted as a pseudogene. The CDR3 loop is CTFPRGGLNEQFF. In nucleotides, the CDR3 is TGCACTTTCCCGCGGGGGGGGCTCAATGAGCAGTTCTTC.